Listed here is a single T cell receptor (beta chain). Its cognate antigen has yet to be identified. Nothing much larger sits one base from this clone, and base qualities are not available. The data belong to a study of OX40 agonist ivuxolimab in advanced cancers. With regard to the full study: The costimulatory receptor OX40 (CD134) was targeted by ivuxolimab, a fully human IgG2 agonistic monoclonal antibody. Intravenous ivuxolimab was administered to patients every 2 weeks at six dose levels: 0.01, 0.1, 0.3, 1.5, 3 and 10 mg/kg. Of the roughly 51 dose-escalation patients, hepatocellular carcinoma was present in 19, melanoma in roughly 15, renal cell carcinoma in 9 and head and neck cancer in 9. A male proportion of around 80% and a mean age of approximately 62 years, ranging from 23 to 79, were recorded for the dose-escalation cohort. Prior anti-PD-1, anti-PD-L1 or anti-CTLA-4 therapy was permitted, and 35% to 40% of dose-escalation patients had received checkpoint inhibitors. Three dose-escalation patients achieved partial responses, one with hepatocellular carcinoma and two with cutaneous melanoma. The purpose of peripheral TCRbeta sequencing was to test whether ivuxolimab changed TCR sequence diversity and led to clonal T-cell expansion. The paper describes the monotherapy dose-escalation part (N of about 54 patients) of the phase I trial of ivuxolimab.

To sequence the TCRbeta CDR3 region, genomic DNA was isolated from the sorted cells. The immunoSEQ Assay was used for sequencing of TCRbeta CDR3 regions. TCRdb mirrors the immuneACCESS table, restricted to in-frame sequences. Some clones are absent from its copies; in checked studies, under half trace to an unresolved V gene, and the reason for the others is unknown. In all, the sample holds roughly 84,000 clones, and over 70% of those were seen once. The biggest ten clones account for roughly 4.6% of the sample. The trial excluded patients who had a history of autoimmune disease or who were on systemic immunosuppression. Peripheral blood for TCR sequencing was collected from all dose cohorts at baseline, on cycle 4 day 1, and on cycle 7 day 1. Samples came from an open-label, multicenter, first-in-human phase I dose-escalation trial of ivuxolimab. The trial enrolled adults with locally advanced or metastatic head and neck squamous cell, hepatocellular, melanoma or renal cell carcinoma. Before TCR sequencing, CD4+ and CD8+ T cells were separately sorted from peripheral blood.

CDR1 and CDR2 are drawn from the germline V gene: SGHDT, YYEEEE. The cysteine opens and the phenylalanine closes a CDR3 of 15 amino acids. Of the read, only the CDR3 DNA is kept; its 45 bases are in frame from base 1. The junction shows trimming of 1 base on V and 1 base on J, and the gene matches do not reach 3 bases of it. Study-level results and caveats: At doses of 0.1 to 3.0 mg/kg, clonal expansion of both CD4+ and CD8+ blood T cells was observed from baseline to week 6. The antigen specificity of the peripheral T cells that underwent clonal expansion was not determined. In partial responders in the 0.1-3.0 mg/kg groups, normalized peripheral clonal expansion was found to be among the lowest, especially among CD8+ T cells. Low levels of normalized T-cell clonal expansion were also seen in some patients who did not respond. On average, CD8+ T cells showed more expanded clones than CD4+ T cells after ivuxolimab.

The chain couples TRBV5-6 to TRBJ1-1, and 8 junctional nucleotides match TRBD1. The sequence was collected from an adult with an advanced solid tumor such as melanoma, head and neck, liver or kidney cancer. Sequencing used CD4+ or CD8+ T cells sorted from blood, obtained in a trial of the OX40 agonist ivuxolimab. CDR3 protein: CASSLFGQGNTEAFF. The DNA is as follows: TGTGCCAGCAGCTTGTTCGGACAGGGGAACACTGAAGCTTTCTTT.